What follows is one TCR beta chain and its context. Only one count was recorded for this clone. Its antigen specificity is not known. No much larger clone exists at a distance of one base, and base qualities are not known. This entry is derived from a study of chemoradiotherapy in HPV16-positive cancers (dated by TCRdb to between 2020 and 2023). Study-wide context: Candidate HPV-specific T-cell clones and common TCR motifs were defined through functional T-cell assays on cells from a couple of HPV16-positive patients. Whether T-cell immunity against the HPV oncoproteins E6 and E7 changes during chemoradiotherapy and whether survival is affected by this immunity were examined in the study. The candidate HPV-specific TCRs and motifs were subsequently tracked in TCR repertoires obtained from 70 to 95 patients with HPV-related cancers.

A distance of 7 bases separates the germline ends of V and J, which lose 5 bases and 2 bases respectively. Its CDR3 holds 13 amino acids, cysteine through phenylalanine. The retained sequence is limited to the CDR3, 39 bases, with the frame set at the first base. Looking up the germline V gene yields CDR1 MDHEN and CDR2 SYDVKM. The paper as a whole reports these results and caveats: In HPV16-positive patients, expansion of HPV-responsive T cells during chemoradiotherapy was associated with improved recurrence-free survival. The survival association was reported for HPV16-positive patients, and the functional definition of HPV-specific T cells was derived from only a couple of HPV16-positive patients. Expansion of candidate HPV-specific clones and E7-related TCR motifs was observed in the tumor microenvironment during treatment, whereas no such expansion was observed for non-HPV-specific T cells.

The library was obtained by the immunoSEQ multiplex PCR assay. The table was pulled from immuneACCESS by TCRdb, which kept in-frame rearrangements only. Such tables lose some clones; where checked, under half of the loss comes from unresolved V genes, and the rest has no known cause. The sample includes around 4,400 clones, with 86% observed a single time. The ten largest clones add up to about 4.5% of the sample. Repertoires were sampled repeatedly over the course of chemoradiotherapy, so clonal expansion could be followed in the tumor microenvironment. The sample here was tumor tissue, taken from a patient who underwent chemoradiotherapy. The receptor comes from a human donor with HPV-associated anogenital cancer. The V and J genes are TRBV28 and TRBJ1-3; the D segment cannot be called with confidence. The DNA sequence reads TGTGCCAGCAGTACAGATGCTGGAAACACCATATATTTT. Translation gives CASSTDAGNTIYF.